The T cell receptor delta chain under discussion was sequenced for a study of gamma-delta chains in newborns, infants, children. Study in general: Microbial exposure reportedly drives polyclonal innate γδ T cell expansion after birth.

As concerns this clone: Given a much more abundant clone one base away, this may be a read error.

The CDR3 spans 15 residues. The V gene's germline CDR1 is GEAIGNYY and CDR2 EKD. Losses at the gene ends were 5 bases for V and 0 bases for J; bases not matched to a gene: 8. TCRdb reprocessed the reads through CATT. The top ten hold over 5.5% of the sample, which has about 3,000 delta-chain clones, roughly 3% seen once. The sequence was obtained from a child who was a newborn, infant or young child, either healthy, febrile or measles-vaccinated (not recorded which). This chain uses TRDV2 with TRDJ1, with TRDD3 matching 7 bases. Material: blood. This chain's CDR3 is CACGVLGKNTDKLIF. The CDR3 region has the DNA TGTGCCTGTGGCGTACTGGGGAAAAACACCGATAAACTCATCTTT.